The clone carrying this T cell receptor (beta chain) was seen at least ten times. Its antigen is still unknown. This sample is part of a study of T-cell memory formation after mild COVID-19. Study observations and caveats: From day 15 to 85, contracting clones were balanced between CD4 and CD8, whereas later expanders leaned toward CD4+.

A single record per CDR3 protein comes from TCRdb applying MiXCR to the 5' RACE reads. Among hundreds of thousands of distinct CDR3 sequences listed, roughly an eighth were seen once. Trimming left V 3 bases short and J 10 bases short, with 28 bases between. The CDR3 runs to 18 residues. Germline lookup yields CDR1 SGHTA and CDR2 FQGNSA. Sequenced: PBMCs or a T cell subset sorted from them (not recorded which). This sequence was found in a man younger than 30 who had mild COVID-19 (a few samples of this study predate the infection). Cell type and time point are not known. The rearrangement links TRBV7-2 to TRBJ2-1, with a possible D match to TRBD1 (7 bases). The CDR3 loop reads CASSFRRDPGGLPWEQFF. The CDR3 region has the DNA TGTGCCAGCAGCTTTAGACGGGACCCAGGGGGGCTCCCATGGGAGCAGTTCTTC.